These 18 T cell receptor beta chains were sequenced from one sample in a study of T cells after yellow fever vaccination. TCRdb independently ran MiXCR on the 5' RACE reads; one entry per CDR3 protein. The sample has about 320,000 distinct CDR3 sequences, over 3.5% seen once; the top ten hold around 19%. The sample in question was PBMCs, obtained 15 days after the yellow fever booster vaccination. All receptors come from a man aged 18 to 29 who received the YFV17D yellow fever vaccine.

This clonotype was seen ten or more times. The chain employs TRBV28 and TRBJ2-7, with 9 nucleotides matching TRBD2. The trim removed 9 bases at V and 3 bases at J, leaving 3 bases unmatched. This CDR3 has 12 amino acids. Germline CDR1 reads MDHEN; CDR2 reads SYDVKM. In DNA form, the CDR3 reads TGTGCCAGTAAGACTAGCGGCTACGAGCAGTACGTC. Translation gives CASKTSGYEQYV.

This clonotype was recorded many times. The V call is TRBV4-3, the J call TRBJ2-5; maybe TRBD1 (5 bases). The germline CDR1 and CDR2 sequences are LGHNA and YSLEER. Deletions cut 1 base from V and 3 bases from J, with 9 bases between. This CDR3 contains 14 residues. The CDR3 DNA is TGCGCCAGCAGCCAAGGGGTAGGGGAAGAGACCCAGTACTTC. Its protein is CASSQGVGEETQYF.

This clonotype was recorded at least ten times. J is TRBJ2-7 and V is TRBV3-1, with 9 bases aligning to TRBD1. There are 14 residues in the CDR3. J was trimmed by 6 bases and V by 5 bases; bases with no gene match: 8. Germline V gene sequence: CDR1 LGHDT, CDR2 YNNKEL (reference sequence). The CDR3 DNA sequence: TGTGCCAGCAGCGCCCGGGACAGGGATTCCGAGCAGTACTTC. This translates into CASSARDRDSEQYF.

This clonotype was recorded at least ten times. V and J are TRBV29-1 and TRBJ2-1; TRBD1 might be the D (6 bases). The CDR3 consists of 14 residues. Germline V CDR1 and CDR2: SQVTM, ANQGSEA. Trimming stripped 6 bases from V and 4 bases from J, with 16 bases between. DNA of the CDR3: TGCAGCGTCGAGGGGGACCCGCGATACAATGAGCAGTTCTTC. This sequence encodes CSVEGDPRYNEQFF.

This clonotype was detected a few times. The genes are TRBV5-1 and TRBJ2-1, with TRBD1 matching over 8 bases. The CDR3 loop spans 16 amino acids. The germline gives CDR1 SGHRS, CDR2 YFSETQ. V was clipped by 7 bases and J by 0 bases; unmatched bases: 9. Here the CDR3 reads CASAITGGSSYNEQFF. The CDR3 region has the DNA TGCGCCAGCGCCATTACAGGGGGGAGCTCCTACAATGAGCAGTTCTTC.

Many counts were recorded for this clonotype. The J gene is TRBJ2-5, the V gene TRBV27, with D possibly TRBD1 on 6 matching bases. The CDR3 runs 15 residues. Germline V CDR1 and CDR2: MNHEY, SMNVEV (reference sequence). Trimming shortened V by 2 bases and J by 5 bases, and 15 bases separated the two germline ends. The CDR3 protein is CASSLTSPGDETQYF. DNA of the CDR3: TGTGCCAGCAGTTTAACCTCCCCAGGGGACGAGACCCAGTACTTC.

The CDR3 is CAWTSGVHTQYF. For the CDR3, the DNA is TGTGCCTGGACTAGCGGGGTGCATACGCAGTATTTT. The chain has TRBV30 and TRBJ2-3; 9 bases map to TRBD2. Looked up from germline, CDR1 is GTSNPN and CDR2 is SVGIG (reference sequence). With 4 bases clipped from V and 7 bases from J, the junction kept 3 bases outside the gene matches. The CDR3 runs to 12 residues.

This clonotype has ten or more counts. The chain combines TRBV5-1 with TRBJ1-1; D possibly corresponds to TRBD1 (6 bases). This CDR3 is built from 17 residues. Germline CDR1 and CDR2: SGHRS and YFSETQ. Trimming cost V 2 bases and J 1 base, with 18 bases left between them. Here the CDR3 reads CASSFRWGANQNTEAFF. CDR3 in DNA: TGCGCCAGCAGCTTCAGATGGGGGGCGAACCAGAACACTGAAGCTTTCTTT.

The chain has TRBV29-1 and TRBJ1-1, with D uncertain. The CDR3 length is 12 residues. Per the germline V gene, CDR1 is SQVTM and CDR2 is ANQGSEA. V shed 6 bases and J shed 0 bases, with 8 bases lying between them. CDR3 protein: CSVTRLNTEAFF. The CDR3 DNA reads TGCAGCGTAACCCGTTTGAACACTGAAGCTTTCTTT.

This clonotype was counted ten times or more. V and J are TRBV28 and TRBJ2-5, with 13 bases aligning to TRBD2. V lost 6 bases, J lost 0 bases, and 1 base stayed unmatched. The germline V gene has CDR1 MDHEN and CDR2 SYDVKM. This CDR3 spans 15 amino acids. The CDR3 nucleotides read TGTGCCAGCAGGGGGACTAGCGGGGACCAAGAGACCCAGTACTTC. Protein sequence: CASRGTSGDQETQYF.

This clonotype was seen a handful of times. The rearrangement joins TRBV6-1 to TRBJ2-5; D unresolved. Trimming left V 2 bases short and J 2 bases short, with 6 bases between. Germline CDR1 and CDR2: MNHNS and SASEGT. The CDR3 spans 13 residues. The CDR3 loop reads CASSEHHQETQYF. The CDR3 DNA is TGTGCCAGCAGTGAACACCATCAAGAGACCCAGTACTTC.

This clonotype was seen repeatedly, ten times or more. The rearrangement uses TRBV18 and TRBJ1-5, with no clear D. V was clipped by 3 bases and J by 7 bases, with 16 bases between them. Germline V gene sequence: CDR1 KGHSH, CDR2 LQKENI. The CDR3 has 15 amino acids. The CDR3 is CASSPRGSMSQPQHF. The CDR3 bases are TGTGCCAGCTCACCTCGAGGGTCCATGAGCCAGCCCCAGCATTTT.

This clonotype came up many times. CDR3 DNA sequence: TGTGCCAGCAGCTTGAAGGGGGTAGGTGACACTGAAGCTTTCTTT. As protein: CASSLKGVGDTEAFF. This chain uses TRBV5-4 with TRBJ1-1, with D possibly TRBD1 on 6 matching bases. In germline, CDR1 is SGHNT, CDR2 YYREEE (reference sequence). V was cut by 1 base and J by 3 bases, with 13 bases left in between. The CDR3 loop spans 15 amino acids. Filled out from reference TRBV5-4 and TRBJ1-1, the complete variable domain reads ETGVTQSPTHLIKTRGQQVTLRCSSQSGHNTVSWYQQALGQGPQFIFQYYREEENGRGNFPPRFSGLQFPNYSSELNVNALELDDSALYLCASSLKGVGDTEAFFGQGTRLTVV.

This clonotype was recorded many times. The chain recombines TRBV9 with TRBJ1-1; TRBD1 matches 7 bases. Germline V gene data show CDR1 as SGDLS and CDR2 as YYNGEE. Trimming took 3 bases from V and 12 from J; bases not matched to a gene: 11. The CDR3 totals 13 residues. As DNA, the CDR3 is TGTGCCAGCAGCGGGCAGGGGGGCACGACGACTTTCTTT. It translates to CASSGQGGTTTFF.

The table lists this clonotype with many counts. V usage is TRBV6-5 and J usage is TRBJ1-3; maybe TRBD1 (5 bases). V was clipped by 8 bases and J by 10 bases, with 12 bases between them. Germline CDR1 reads MNHEY; CDR2 reads SVGAGI. This CDR3 has 11 amino acids. In DNA form, the CDR3 reads TGTGCCAGCGGATCGGACACGACCATATATTTT. Its translation: CASGSDTTIYF.

This clonotype came up a few times. V is TRBV12-3 or TRBV12-4 and J is TRBJ1-6; TRBD1 might be the D (6 bases). V lost 5 bases to trimming and J lost 8 bases, with 13 bases between them. CDR3 length: 14 amino acids. In nucleotides, the CDR3 is TGTGCCAGCAGTCTCCAGGGGTTTTATTCACCCCTCCACTTT. Its protein is CASSLQGFYSPLHF.

This clonotype came up many times. The V and J genes are TRBV20-1 and TRBJ2-7; 9 bases match TRBD2. Unmatched junction bases numbered 10, after V lost 0 bases and J lost 7 bases. The length of the CDR3 is 15 residues. CDR1 and CDR2 (germline): DFQATT, SNEGSKA (reference sequence). In DNA form, the CDR3 reads TGCAGTGCTAGAGACTACTGGCGGGGGGGCCGGGAGCAGTACTTC. Protein: CSARDYWRGGREQYF.

The chain recombines TRBV7-9 with TRBJ1-2; D remains unclear. V lost 5 bases, J lost 9 bases, and 16 bases lay in between. This CDR3 comprises 13 residues. Germline assignment: CDR1 SEHNR and CDR2 FQNEAQ (reference sequence). CDR3 DNA: TGTGCCAGCAGCGGGTGGACTGGGGAAAGCTACACCTTC. Its protein product is CASSGWTGESYTF.